The 24 T cell receptor beta chains below come from one sample, sequenced in a study of shared clonotypes between healthy human individuals. Clones were read by immunoSEQ multiplex PCR, and TCRdb kept only the in-frame ones, dropping some. The table includes millions of clones, around nine tenths detected once. Sequenced sample: naive CD4+ T cells sorted from blood. Subset given: CD45RA+ positively selected. Every receptor here comes from a young man in good health.

The chain links TRBV5-4 to TRBJ1-2; no definite D call. CDR3 length equals 14 residues. Deletions cut 4 bases from V and 6 bases from J, with 16 bases between. Germline V gene sequence: CDR1 SGHNT, CDR2 YYREEE (reference sequence). The CDR3 region has the DNA TGTGCCAGCAGCCCCCTGGGCGAAGAACATGGCTACACCTTC. Its translation: CASSPLGEEHGYTF.

The rearrangement joins TRBV7-3 to TRBJ2-3, with 10 bases that match TRBD2. The length of the CDR3 is 15 residues. Germline V gives CDR1 SGHTA, CDR2 FQGTGA. V dropped 5 bases and J dropped 3; count of bases not matched to a gene: 5. CDR3 DNA sequence: TGTGCCAGCAGCCTAGGGACTAGCGTTACAGATACGCAGTATTTT. This translates into CASSLGTSVTDTQYF.

As DNA, the CDR3 is TGTGCCAGCAGCTTCCCCGCGACCATTCAGTACTTC. Translated: CASSFPATIQYF. This chain links TRBV7-2 with TRBJ2-4, with no clear D. The CDR3 has 12 amino acids. The ends were cut back, 3 bases at V and 9 bases at J, with 9 bases in the middle. From germline, CDR1 is SGHTA and CDR2 FQGNSA. Together with reference TRBV7-2 and TRBJ2-4, the CDR3 gives the full variable domain: GAGVSQSPSNKVTEKGKDVELRCDPISGHTALYWYRQSLGQGLEFLIYFQGNSAPDKSGLPSDRFSAERTGGSVSTLTIQRTQQEDSAVYLCASSFPATIQYFGAGTRLSVL.

This chain links TRBV5-1 with TRBJ1-1; 8 bases agree with TRBD1. Germline values: CDR1 SGHRS, CDR2 YFSETQ. The ends lost 0 bases at V and 4 bases at J; junction bases unmatched: 2. This CDR3 has 14 residues. The CDR3 sequence is CASSLDRGSTEAFF. CDR3 in DNA: TGCGCCAGCAGCTTGGACAGGGGGAGCACTGAAGCTTTCTTT.

The rearrangement links TRBV6-5 to TRBJ1-3; D unclear. Per the germline V gene, CDR1 is MNHEY and CDR2 is SVGAGI. V shed 6 bases and J shed 7 bases, with 19 bases lying between them. The CDR3 sequence is 15 residues long. The CDR3 loop is CASSSTVSSGNTIYF. The CDR3 bases are TGTGCCAGCAGCTCCACGGTCTCTTCGGGGAACACCATATATTTT.

Only one count was recorded for this clone. This chain links TRBV6-5 with TRBJ2-1, with a tentative D call TRBD2 (6 bases). Germline-derived CDR1 and CDR2 are MNHEY and SVGAGI. The CDR3 runs 13 residues. V was pared by 5 bases and J by 6 bases, with 11 bases between. The CDR3 DNA is TGTGCCAGCAGTGAGGGACTGGGCAATGAGCAGTTCTTC. The encoded protein is CASSEGLGNEQFF.

This chain connects TRBV19 to TRBJ1-2, with 7 nucleotides matching TRBD1. Germline CDR1 and CDR2: LNHDA and SQIVND (reference sequence). With 5 bases clipped from V and 8 bases from J, the junction kept 8 bases outside the gene matches. The CDR3 loop spans 13 amino acids. The CDR3 loop reads CASSLRQGQGYTF. CDR3 bases: TGTGCCAGTAGTCTTCGACAGGGACAGGGCTACACCTTC.

The V call is TRBV29-1, the J call TRBJ1-2; maybe TRBD1 (5 bases). CDR1 SQVTM and CDR2 ANQGSEA come from the germline V gene. Between the trimmed V and J ends, which lost 4 bases and 0 bases, there was a span of 9 bases. This CDR3 is built from 13 residues. In nucleotides, the CDR3 is TGCAGCGTTGCAGGGCTTACTAACTATGGCTACACCTTC. Its translation is CSVAGLTNYGYTF.

The rearrangement uses TRBV7-9 and TRBJ2-5; no clear D gene. CDR1 SEHNR and CDR2 FQNEAQ come from the germline V gene (reference sequence). CDR3 length: 13 amino acids. V was pared by 3 bases and J by 4 bases, with 9 bases between. The CDR3 DNA reads as TGTGCCAGCAGCTTTCAGCCGGGAGAGACCCAGTACTTC. Residues: CASSFQPGETQYF.

The rearrangement uses TRBV9 and TRBJ1-1; 12 nucleotides align to TRBD1. Trimming at V came to 4 bases and at J to 4 bases, leaving 17 bases not matched to a gene. The CDR3 extends over 19 amino acids. Germline CDR1 and CDR2: SGDLS and YYNGEE. Here the CDR3 reads CASSPFYPGTGGRGTEAFF. CDR3 nucleotide sequence: TGTGCCAGCAGCCCCTTTTATCCGGGGACAGGGGGCAGGGGCACTGAAGCTTTCTTT.

The CDR3 protein is CASSSPRIAGEETQYF. Here the CDR3 DNA reads TGTGCCAGCAGTTCCCCCCGCATAGCGGGGGAGGAGACCCAGTACTTC. The chain uses TRBV6-6 and TRBJ2-5; 9 positions agree with TRBD2. Germline V gene sequence: CDR1 MNHNY, CDR2 SVGAGI (reference sequence). This CDR3 is 16 amino acids long. V lost 4 bases and J lost 5; bases outside the gene matches: 11.

The CDR3 spells CASSEVTTGILSYEQYF. The CDR3 nucleotides read TGTGCCAGCAGTGAAGTGACGACAGGGATTCTCTCCTACGAGCAGTACTTC. The rearrangement uses TRBV6-1 and TRBJ2-7; the match to TRBD1 covers 7 bases. V shed 1 base and J 0 bases; nucleotides not matched to a gene: 9. CDR1 and CDR2 (germline): MNHNS, SASEGT. The CDR3 is 17 residues long.

This chain uses TRBV2 with TRBJ2-4; TRBD2 is a possible D gene (5 bases). Trimming took 6 bases from V and 0 from J, leaving 15 bases between them. Germline loops: CDR1 SNHLY, CDR2 FYNNEI. The CDR3 length is 16 residues. CDR3 nucleotide sequence: TGTGCCAGCAGGCATGAGGGCTACTTAGCCAAAAACATTCAGTACTTC. Amino acids: CASRHEGYLAKNIQYF.

The rearrangement links TRBV28 to TRBJ1-6, with TRBD1 matching 8 bases. V dropped 6 bases and J dropped 3; count of bases not matched to a gene: 7. From germline, CDR1 is MDHEN and CDR2 SYDVKM. CDR3 size: 16 residues. The CDR3: CASSVTGANYNSPLHF. The CDR3 DNA follows: TGTGCCAGCAGCGTGACAGGGGCCAACTATAATTCACCCCTCCACTTT.

The chain joins TRBV6-1 to TRBJ2-1; 13 nucleotides align to TRBD2. Unmatched junction bases numbered 10, after V lost 5 bases and J lost 0 bases. Germline CDR1 reads MNHNS; CDR2 reads SASEGT. This CDR3 comprises 19 residues. The CDR3: CASSQGTSGTLSSYNEQFF. The CDR3 DNA sequence: TGTGCCAGCAGTCAAGGGACTAGCGGGACCTTAAGCTCCTACAATGAGCAGTTCTTC.

This clone occurred once. The conserved final phenylalanine or tryptophan is absent from the CDR3, which likely points to a read error. It is unclear where the CDR3 begins or ends on the DNA, so no DNA is shown, and the CDR3 is as TCRdb lists it. J is TRBJ1-2 and V is TRBV5-4; TRBD1 reflects the table's D call only, with no check against the DNA. A total of 13 residues make up the CDR3, ends included. Germline assignment: CDR1 SGHNT and CDR2 YYREEE (reference sequence). CDR3 in amino acids: CASSLMAGGAAAA.

The chain carries TRBV5-4 and TRBJ1-3, with D tentatively TRBD1 (5 bases). The CDR3 is 15 residues long. CDR1 and CDR2 (germline): SGHNT, YYREEE (reference sequence). The germline V and J ends were trimmed by 0 bases and 4 bases, with 11 bases remaining between them. The CDR3 is CASSLGGGTGNTIYF. The CDR3 DNA is TGTGCCAGCAGCTTGGGTGGAGGGACCGGAAACACCATATATTTT.

This chain links TRBV7-2 with TRBJ2-3; 8 nucleotides match TRBD1. Germline V CDR1 and CDR2: SGHTA, FQGNSA. Unmatched junction bases numbered 9, after V lost 5 bases and J lost 2 bases. CDR3 length: 16 residues. CDR3 sequence (DNA): TGTGCCAGCAGCCCGCCCTGGACAGGGCACACAGATACGCAGTATTTT. It specifies CASSPPWTGHTDTQYF. Full variable domain (outside the CDR3, taken from reference TRBV7-2 and TRBJ2-3): GAGVSQSPSNKVTEKGKDVELRCDPISGHTALYWYRQSLGQGLEFLIYFQGNSAPDKSGLPSDRFSAERTGGSVSTLTIQRTQQEDSAVYLCASSPPWTGHTDTQYFGPGTRLTVL.

This chain links TRBV2 with TRBJ1-6; TRBD1 matches 7 bases. Germline CDR1 SNHLY, CDR2 FYNNEI. CDR3 size: 14 residues. Trimming removed 7 bases from V and 7 bases from J; junction bases left unmatched: 7. CDR3 nucleotide sequence: TGTGCCAGCACCACCTCGGGACAGAATTCACCCCTCCACTTT. Translating it yields CASTTSGQNSPLHF.

The rearrangement joins TRBV5-1 to TRBJ2-5; 9 nucleotides match TRBD2. This CDR3 spans 16 amino acids. Looked up from germline, CDR1 is SGHRS and CDR2 is YFSETQ. V gave up 0 bases and J gave up 5 bases; unmatched junction bases: 8. CDR3 coding DNA: TGCGCCAGCAGCTTGGGCGGGGGGGCCCTCCTGGAGACCCAGTACTTC. Translating gives CASSLGGGALLETQYF.

This clone is a singleton in its sample. The chain has TRBV19 and TRBJ2-6; D is ambiguous. Trimming cost V 4 bases and J 1 base, with 5 bases left between them. CDR3 length: 14 residues. Germline CDR1 reads LNHDA; CDR2 reads SQIVND (reference sequence). DNA of the CDR3: TGTGCCAGTAGTAAGATTTCTGGGGCCAACGTCCTGACTTTC. Its protein is CASSKISGANVLTF.

The gene calls are TRBV12-5 and TRBJ2-7; 8 bases align to TRBD1. Germline V gene data show CDR1 as LGHNT and CDR2 as FRNRAP. V shed 5 bases, J shed 1 base, and the junction held 4 bases outside the gene matches. There are 14 residues in the CDR3. This CDR3 is CASGVGQESYEQYF. For the CDR3, the DNA is TGTGCTAGTGGTGTGGGACAGGAGTCCTACGAGCAGTACTTC.

This chain links TRBV28 with TRBJ2-6, with D maybe TRBD2 (5 bases). The CDR3 runs 17 residues. V lost 7 bases and J lost 2, with 18 bases in between. CDR1 is MDHEN, CDR2 SYDVKM, per germline. The CDR3 nucleotides read TGTGCCAGCACCAATAAAGAGGGCTTACCTGGGGCCAACGTCCTGACTTTC. This codes for CASTNKEGLPGANVLTF.

V and J are TRBV6-1 and TRBJ1-2, with D uncertain. V was cut by 2 bases and J by 5 bases, with 12 bases left in between. This CDR3 spans 14 amino acids. CDR1 MNHNS and CDR2 SASEGT come from the germline V gene. This CDR3 reads CASSELWVTYGYTF. The CDR3 DNA is TGTGCCAGCAGTGAATTATGGGTTACTTATGGCTACACCTTC.